The clone carrying this T cell receptor (beta chain) was seen at least ten times. Patients showing uncontrolled infection, other autoimmune disease, pregnancy or lactation were ineligible. On the basis of clinical symptoms, serum thyroxine and TRAb, thyroid ultrasound and orbital computed tomography, diagnoses were made. The data stem from a study of T cells in Graves' hyperthyroidism and ophthalmopathy. Study as a whole: Sampling of peripheral blood happened at initial diagnosis, prior to any treatment.

From RNA transcripts, TCR beta CDR3 regions were amplified. Researchers ran a first-round RT-PCR on the TCR CDR3 using the HTBI primer set. TCRdb re-called the multiplex PCR reads through MiXCR, storing one row per CDR3 protein. This sample yields about 400,000 distinct CDR3 sequences, of which about 15% are seen a single time; about 31% belongs to the top ten. V shed 3 bases and J shed 3 bases, with 17 bases lying between them. CDR1 is MNHEY, CDR2 SMNVEV, per germline (reference sequence). The CDR3 consists of 16 residues. The clonotype was recovered from a woman under 40 with Graves' hyperthyroidism. V gene TRBV27 combines with J gene TRBJ1-1, with a weak D call TRBD1 (5 bases). The sequenced sample was blood. The CDR3 nucleotides read TGTGCCAGCAGTTTTTTCTTCGGGGCGGCGGACACTGAAGCTTTCTTT. Its protein product is CASSFFFGAADTEAFF.